This T cell receptor beta chain was captured in a study of post-analysis software for immune sequencing data. Overall study context: Progressive-relapsing, secondary progressive and relapsing-remitting multiple sclerosis were among the disease courses included. General study results and limits: The normalized Chao1 diversity of multiple sclerosis patients was significantly lower than that of controls. Four or five TRBV segments (TRBV5-6, TRBV5-1 and TRBV20-1 among them) occurred more frequently in patients than in controls. Clustering by F measure revealed strong co-clustering among samples prepared together in one batch.

Of note for this clonotype: Its cognate antigen is unknown.

With 2 bases clipped from V and 2 bases from J, the junction kept 8 bases outside the gene matches. CDR1 is DFQATT and CDR2 is SNEGSKA in the germline V gene (reference sequence). The CDR3 contains 17 residues. TCR beta libraries were prepared from cDNA with unique molecular identifiers. Roughly 500,000 cDNA molecules were obtained from around 0.96 to 9.9 million T cells. TCRdb itself ran the PCR reads through MiXCR, one entry per CDR3 protein. There are roughly 570,000 distinct CDR3 sequences in the sample; around a third occur only once, and about 6% lies in the top ten. The TCR originated in a girl aged 2-17 years with multiple sclerosis. The sample comprised blood. The rearrangement uses TRBV20-1 and TRBJ2-1; 11 bases match TRBD2. The CDR3 loop reads CSARTRSSGGPYNEQFF. The CDR3, as DNA: TGCAGTGCTAGAACTAGGTCTAGCGGGGGGCCCTACAATGAGCAGTTCTTC.